This note documents a single TCR beta chain sequence. Here immunoSEQ multiplex PCR was the method, and the copy in TCRdb shows in-frame clones only, minus some. Among under 95,000 clones listed, 65% to 90% were seen once. Trimming cost V 4 bases and J 7 bases; bases outside gene matches: 11. The CDR3 contains 14 residues. Germline V gives CDR1 SGHRS, CDR2 YFSETQ. This sample stems from a study of blood T cell repertoires in COVID-19. The overall study: PBMCs, B-cell-depleted T cells, or T cells were the source of the cDNA or gDNA that made up the material.

The source material was peripheral blood. This TCR was sampled from a middle-aged man with COVID-19, enrolled during active disease. The chain employs TRBV5-1 and TRBJ2-7, with TRBD1 matching over 7 bases. In DNA form, the CDR3 reads TGCGCCAGCAGCCCGACTACAGGGGTTAGGGAGCAGTACTTC. Translating gives CASSPTTGVREQYF.